This TCR gamma chain derives from a study of Vδ1+ human thymocytes. This clone came up once. Its specificity is not known. Different DNA sequences within this sample yield the same CDR3. Overall study results and limits: Unlike peripheral blood Vdelta1+ controls, thymic delta-chain sequences included about 20% Vdelta2 and few Vdelta3. Unexpected Vdelta2 sequences could cause misinterpretation of bulk repertoire data. In the thymus, TRG and TRD repertoires looked highly polyclonal with Gaussian CDR3 lengths.

The template was reverse-transcribed extracted RNA. The CDR3 regions were amplified by multiplex PCR from V-gene primers to a constant-region primer. TCRdb made new clone calls on the multiplex PCR reads using CATT. The top ten clones hold roughly 2% of a sample with 36,000 or so gamma-chain clones, roughly 21% of them seen once. Germline-derived CDR1 and CDR2 are EGSNGY and YDSYNSKV. Trimming took 1 base from V and 7 from J; bases not matched to a gene: 10. CDR3 length: 14 amino acids. Alphabeta T cells were depleted, then CD3+ Vdelta1+ Vdelta2- thymocytes were FACS-sorted. Sorted Vdelta1+ thymocytes were about 96% to 99.6% pure.

The material sequenced was Vdelta1+ gamma-delta thymocytes from the thymus. The sample's subset: FACS-sorted CD3+ TCRalphabeta- TCRVdelta1+ TCRVdelta2- thymocytes. The rearrangement uses TRGV2 and TRGJ1 or TRGJ2. The TCR comes from a girl less than two years old who had congenital heart surgery. The DNA for the CDR3 is TGTGCCACCTGGGACGGCCCTTTTGGGTATAAGAAACTCTTT. Its protein product is CATWDGPFGYKKLF.